A single sample is the source of the 7 T cell receptor beta chains below, sequenced in a study of T-cell reconstitution after alpha-beta-depleted transplantation in children. Unique molecular identifiers were incorporated when the TCRbeta library was constructed. Via MiXCR, TCRdb re-called the PCR reads, giving one row per CDR3 protein. Altogether hundreds of thousands of distinct CDR3 sequences are present, around 17% being singletons, with the ten largest covering 1.1%. Sequencing was performed on PBMCs from the stem cell graft donor, taken from the stem cell graft. These receptor sequences come from a human donor who donated a stem cell graft to a child with acute myeloid leukemia.

This clonotype was counted ten times or more. V gene TRBV6-5 combines with J gene TRBJ1-5; D uncertain. The CDR3 sequence is 14 residues long. Trimming pared 2 bases from V and 5 bases from J, leaving 10 bases between. The V gene's germline CDR1 is MNHEY and CDR2 SVGAGI. CDR3 coding DNA: TGTGCCAGCAGTTACGGCCCAACTTATCAGCCCCAGCATTTT. This codes for CASSYGPTYQPQHF.

V and J are TRBV11-3 and TRBJ1-1, with 7 positions matching TRBD1. The V segment lost 4 bases and the J segment 2 bases; nucleotides outside the gene matches: 13. Germline CDR1 reads SGHNT; CDR2 reads YENEEA. The CDR3 is 17 residues long. CDR3 bases: TGTGCCAGCAGCTCCGTGGCAAGGACAGGCCTAAACACTGAAGCTTTCTTT. This codes for CASSSVARTGLNTEAFF. Supplemented by reference TRBV11-3 and TRBJ1-1, the full variable domain reads EAGVVQSPRYKIIEKKQPVAFWCNPISGHNTLYWYLQNLGQGPELLIRYENEEAVDDSQLPKDRFSAERLKGVDSTLKIQPAELGDSAVYLCASSSVARTGLNTEAFFGQGTRLTVV.

The rearrangement uses TRBV7-9 and TRBJ2-4; D is uncertain. This CDR3 comprises 13 residues. V lost 1 base and J 9 bases, leaving 10 bases between the germline ends. The germline V gene has CDR1 SEHNR and CDR2 FQNEAQ (reference sequence). The CDR3 nucleotides are TGTGCCAGCAGCTTAGTAGGCCCCAGCATTCAGTACTTC. This sequence encodes CASSLVGPSIQYF.

Many counts were recorded for this clonotype. The chain links TRBV6-1 to TRBJ2-1, with D tentatively TRBD1 or TRBD2 (6 bases each). Per the germline V gene, CDR1 is MNHNS and CDR2 is SASEGT. The CDR3 spans 13 residues. Trimming removed 8 bases at V and 8 bases at J, with 16 bases between. CDR3 amino acids: CASSRGVNYEQFF. CDR3 nucleotide sequence: TGTGCCAGCTCTAGGGGGGTTAACTATGAGCAGTTCTTC.

This clonotype was seen many times. This chain uses TRBV30 with TRBJ2-6; 9 bases are shared with TRBD1. The CDR3 extends over 17 amino acids. Germline CDR1 reads GTSNPN; CDR2 reads SVGIG (reference sequence). V shed 5 bases, J shed 1 base, and the junction held 9 bases outside the gene matches. The CDR3: CAWYRGRFSSGANVLTF. CDR3 nucleotide sequence: TGTGCCTGGTACAGGGGGCGATTTTCATCTGGGGCCAACGTCCTGACTTTC.

This clonotype was observed once. CDR3 sequence reads: CASSVDRDPYEQYV. In DNA, the CDR3 is TGTGCCAGCAGTGTCGACAGGGATCCTTACGAGCAGTACGTC. V usage is TRBV6-1 and J usage is TRBJ2-7, with 7 bases matching TRBD1. Germline trimming cut 4 bases from V and 4 bases from J; bases unmatched to any gene: 7. Germline values: CDR1 MNHNS, CDR2 SASEGT. The CDR3 is 14 residues long.

A note on this clonotype: It may be a read error: a sequence one base away is much more abundant. This sequence joins TRBV10-2 and TRBJ1-5, with 8 bases fitting TRBD1. CDR3 length equals 13 residues. V lost 7 bases to trimming and J lost 4 bases; unmatched junction nucleotides: 3. Germline V gene data show CDR1 as WSHSY and CDR2 as SAAADI. CDR3 protein: CASTTGANQPQHF. The DNA of the CDR3 is TGCGCCAGCACGACAGGGGCGAATCAGCCCCAGCATTTT.